This T cell receptor beta chain was profiled in a study of TIL therapy for anti-PD-1-resistant metastatic lung cancer. Study-wide context: Tumors carried a median about 1.5 non-synonymous mutations per megabase.

Study-level results: The baseline peripheral repertoire was partially replaced by infused TIL clonotypes that later decayed.

Time point reported: pre-treatment sample, taken before nivolumab and TIL therapy. The immunoSEQ assay was v3. Generated by immunoSEQ multiplex PCR, the TCRdb table keeps only in-frame clones and is missing some. Among 55,000 or so clones listed, approximately 80% were seen once. With 1 base removed from V and 0 bases from J, the gap between germline ends came to 10 bases. This CDR3 region has 17 residues. Germline V gives CDR1 MGHRA, CDR2 YSYEKL. As regards this clone: What it recognizes is unknown.

The rearrangement uses TRBV4-1 and TRBJ2-6, with D hard to call. This TCR was recovered from a person between 30 and 79 years old with non-small cell lung cancer. The sequenced sample was blood, obtained at baseline. The CDR3 sequence: CASSQGTWSSGANVLTF. The CDR3 bases are TGCGCCAGCAGCCAAGGGACGTGGAGCTCTGGGGCCAACGTCCTGACTTTC.